This T cell receptor beta chain was observed in a study of T cell responses to AZD1222 COVID-19 vaccine. Study-wide results and caveats: Two doses of AZD1222 preceded a rise in Spike-specific TCR breadth and depth. Close to half of all spike-specific TCRs reportedly target regions of the variants that are unmutated. Spike regions recognized by vaccine-associated CD4 TCRs spanned the protein, led by 160-218 and 743-854.

Using immunoSEQ multiplex PCR, the repertoire was profiled, and TCRdb retains in-frame clones only, with some absent. The table shows 120,000 or so clones, with around 90% occurring only once. Concerning this clone: Its antigen is unknown.

The sequencing used peripheral blood, collected on day 0 of AZD1222 vaccination. The TCR was taken from an adult in good health.

The CDR3 sequence is CASSLEFGGATDTQYF. CDR3 in DNA: TGTGCCAGCAGCTTAGAGTTCGGGGGGGCCACAGATACGCAGTATTTT. The chain is built from TRBV7-9 and TRBJ2-3, with TRBD2 identical over 8 bases. The germline gives CDR1 SEHNR, CDR2 FQNEAQ (reference sequence). This CDR3 spans 16 amino acids. V gave up 1 base and J gave up 2 bases; unmatched junction bases: 5.